This T cell receptor beta chain comes out of a study of blood T cell repertoires in COVID-19. Overall study context: The United States, Italy and Spain were the sources of the acute and convalescent COVID-19 samples. PBMCs, B-cell-depleted T cells, or T cells provided the cDNA or gDNA that made up the material.

Per the authors' pipeline: Using reference gene primer amplification, nucleated cell counts were estimated. Libraries were prepared by immunoSEQ multiplex PCR; TCRdb keeps only in-frame clonotypes and omits some of them. The V and J calls and the clone size are those of that table, but D and trimming were determined from the DNA. The repertoire holds 250,000 to 350,000 clones, with around nine tenths as singletons. Germline V gene data show CDR1 as SGHVS and CDR2 as FQNEAQ. V was pared by 4 bases and J by 2 bases, with 13 bases of the junction left unmatched. This CDR3 region has 17 residues. Material: peripheral blood. This sequence joins TRBV7-8 and TRBJ2-7, with 8 bases that match TRBD1. The clonotype originates from a man younger than 40 with acute or convalescent COVID-19. CDR3 residues: CASSSPFVGQATYEQYF. CDR3 nucleotides: TGTGCCAGCAGCTCCCCGTTTGTGGGACAGGCAACCTACGAGCAGTACTTC.